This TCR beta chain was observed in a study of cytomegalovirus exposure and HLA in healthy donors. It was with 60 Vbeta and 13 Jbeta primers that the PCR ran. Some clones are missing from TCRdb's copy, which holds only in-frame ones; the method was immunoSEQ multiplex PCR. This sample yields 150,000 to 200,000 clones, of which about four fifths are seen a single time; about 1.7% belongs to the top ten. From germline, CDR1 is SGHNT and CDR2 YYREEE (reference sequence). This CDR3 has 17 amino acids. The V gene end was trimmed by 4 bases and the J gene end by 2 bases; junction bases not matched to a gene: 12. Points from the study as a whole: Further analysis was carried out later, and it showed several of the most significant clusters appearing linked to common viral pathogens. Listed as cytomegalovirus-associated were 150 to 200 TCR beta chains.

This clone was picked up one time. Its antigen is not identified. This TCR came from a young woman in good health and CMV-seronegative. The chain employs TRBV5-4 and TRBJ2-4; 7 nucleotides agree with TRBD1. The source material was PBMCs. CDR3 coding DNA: TGTGCCAGCAGCCAAAAGACAGGGCCCCAAACCAAAAACATTCAGTACTTC. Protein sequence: CASSQKTGPQTKNIQYF.